Detailed here is one TCR beta chain. This record belongs to a study of T and B cells in COVID-19 patients. TRB rearrangements were amplified by multiplex PCR with BIOMED2 TRB-A/B primers. TCRdb reprocessed the multiplex PCR reads with MiXCR, giving one entry per CDR3 protein. The sample contains fewer than 9,500 distinct CDR3 sequences, approximately 33% of which appear only once. Each TRB amplification used about 220-500 ng of genomic DNA from blood. Germline V gives CDR1 LNHDA, CDR2 SQIVND (reference sequence). V lost 3 bases and J lost 0, with 9 bases in between. This CDR3 has 15 residues. Specimen: blood. The sequence was obtained from a human donor who had recovered from COVID-19. The chain carries TRBV19 and TRBJ1-5, with no clear D. The CDR3 is CASSIFPNSNQPQHF. DNA for the CDR3: TGTGCCAGTAGTATCTTCCCAAATAGCAATCAGCCCCAGCATTTT.